These 29 T cell receptor beta chains were sequenced from one sample in a study of cytomegalovirus exposure and HLA in healthy donors. Researchers ran the PCR with 60 Vbeta and 13 Jbeta primers. The protocol was immunoSEQ multiplex PCR, while the TCRdb copy is restricted to in-frame clones and leaves out a portion. This table holds roughly 180,000 clones, more than 70% found once. The sequencing input was PBMCs. The receptors stem from a girl aged 10 to 17 in good health and CMV-seropositive.

This rearrangement joins TRBV6-1 to TRBJ1-1; TRBD1 aligns across 12 bases. Germline values: CDR1 MNHNS, CDR2 SASEGT. CDR3 length equals 17 residues. Trimming removed 0 bases from V and 0 bases from J; junction bases left unmatched: 2. This chain's CDR3 is CASSEAGQGAMNTEAFF. The CDR3 DNA sequence: TGTGCCAGCAGTGAAGCGGGACAGGGGGCTATGAACACTGAAGCTTTCTTT.

The rearrangement joins TRBV2 to TRBJ1-2; D call uncertain. Per the germline V gene, CDR1 is SNHLY and CDR2 is FYNNEI. Deletions cut 9 bases from V and 8 bases from J, with 22 bases between. The CDR3 loop spans 14 amino acids. CDR3 protein: CASHQDSALGGYTF. The CDR3 coding sequence is TGTGCCAGTCATCAGGACTCCGCTCTCGGGGGCTACACCTTC.

This chain connects TRBV30 to TRBJ2-1; TRBD2 aligns across 12 bases. The CDR3 runs 15 residues. V was pared by 3 bases and J by 7 bases, with 7 bases of the junction left unmatched. Germline loops: CDR1 GTSNPN, CDR2 SVGIG (reference sequence). This chain's CDR3 is CAWSHRTSGMNEQFF. The DNA of the CDR3 is TGTGCCTGGAGCCACCGGACTAGCGGGATGAATGAGCAGTTCTTC. The complete variable domain, with remaining parts taken from reference TRBV30 and TRBJ2-1, reads SQTIHQWPATLVQPVGSPLSLECTVEGTSNPNLYWYRQAAGRGLQLLFYSVGIGQISSEVPQNLSASRPQDRQFILSSKKLLLSDSGFYLCAWSHRTSGMNEQFFGPGTRLTVL.

The rearrangement joins TRBV5-4 to TRBJ2-2, with 10 bases fitting TRBD2. Germline V gene lookup returns CDR1 SGHNT and CDR2 YYREEE (reference sequence). Trimming cost V 3 bases and J 3 bases; bases outside gene matches: 5. This CDR3 contains 16 residues. The CDR3 loop is CASSYRAGGDTGELFF. CDR3 sequence (DNA): TGTGCCAGCAGCTATCGAGCGGGAGGGGACACCGGGGAGCTGTTTTTT.

This chain links TRBV2 with TRBJ2-7, with 10 bases identical to TRBD2. V dropped 4 bases and J dropped 4; count of bases not matched to a gene: 10. Germline values: CDR1 SNHLY, CDR2 FYNNEI. The CDR3 runs to 16 residues. CDR3 sequence (DNA): TGTGCCAGCAGTGGAAGTCTAGCGGGAGCTAGGTACGAGCAGTACTTC. It yields the protein CASSGSLAGARYEQYF.

This clone has a single count. This chain links TRBV29-1 with TRBJ1-2; 7 bases are shared with TRBD1. CDR1 and CDR2 from the germline V gene are SQVTM and ANQGSEA. The CDR3 extends over 12 amino acids. V lost 7 bases, J lost 4 bases, and 6 bases stayed unmatched. This chain's CDR3 is CSADDRAYGYTF. Here the CDR3 DNA reads TGCAGCGCGGACGACAGGGCCTATGGCTACACCTTC.

The V call is TRBV5-8, the J call TRBJ1-5, with 9 positions matching TRBD1. Germline lookup yields CDR1 SGHTS and CDR2 YDEGEE. J lost 6 bases, V lost 2 bases, and 6 bases had no gene match. The CDR3 spans 15 residues. The CDR3 protein is CASSFNTGGGQPQHF. CDR3 nucleotides: TGTGCCAGCAGCTTTAATACAGGGGGCGGTCAGCCCCAGCATTTT. Based on the CDR3 plus reference TRBV5-8 and TRBJ1-5, the full variable domain is EAGVTQSPTHLIKTRGQQATLRCSPISGHTSVYWYQQALGLGLQFLLWYDEGEERNRGNFPPRFSGRQFPNYSSELNVNALELEDSALYLCASSFNTGGGQPQHFGDGTRLSIL.

This chain connects TRBV27 to TRBJ1-5; 7 bases line up with TRBD1. Germline V lookup: CDR1 MNHEY, CDR2 SMNVEV (reference sequence). The CDR3 consists of 15 residues. Trimming took 6 bases from V and 6 from J; bases not matched to a gene: 11. The CDR3 reads CASSFTPDRAQPQHF. The CDR3 bases are TGTGCCAGCAGCTTTACCCCCGACAGGGCTCAGCCCCAGCATTTT.

This sequence joins TRBV5-4 and TRBJ2-2; D is undetermined. The V gene lost 1 base and the J gene lost 4 bases, with 14 bases spanning the gap. Germline V CDR1 and CDR2: SGHNT, YYREEE (reference sequence). CDR3 size: 16 residues. As DNA, the CDR3 is TGTGCCAGCAGCTTGAAAAGCTCCCGTGTCACCGGGGAGCTGTTTTTT. This encodes CASSLKSSRVTGELFF.

The rearrangement uses TRBV7-9 and TRBJ2-1; weak D call: TRBD2 (5 bases). Trimming shortened V by 3 bases and J by 7 bases, and 16 bases separated the two germline ends. Germline V lookup: CDR1 SEHNR, CDR2 FQNEAQ (reference sequence). The CDR3 spans 15 residues. The DNA for the CDR3 is TGTGCCAGCAGCTTTCCAAGGAGGCTGGGGAATGAGCAGTTCTTC. It codes for CASSFPRRLGNEQFF.

This chain uses TRBV5-1 with TRBJ2-7; TRBD1 is a possible D gene (6 bases). Germline V gives CDR1 SGHRS, CDR2 YFSETQ. V was pared by 0 bases and J by 0 bases, with 10 bases between. The CDR3 is 15 amino acids. CDR3 sequence: CASSLAGTRSYEQYF. Written as DNA, the CDR3 is TGCGCCAGCAGCTTGGCGGGGACACGCTCCTACGAGCAGTACTTC.

J is TRBJ1-1 and V is TRBV6-4; weak D call: TRBD1 (5 bases). Per the germline V gene, CDR1 is MRHNA and CDR2 is SNTAGT. The CDR3 has 15 amino acids. V gave up 6 bases and J gave up 8 bases, with 22 bases separating them. The CDR3 sequence: CASRDRSIGDSEAFF. CDR3 nucleotide sequence: TGTGCCAGCAGGGACCGTTCCATTGGGGACTCAGAAGCTTTCTTT.

This chain links TRBV19 with TRBJ1-2; 7 bases align to TRBD1. CDR1 and CDR2 from the germline V gene are LNHDA and SQIVND (reference sequence). This CDR3 has 14 amino acids. V shed 5 bases and J 3 bases; nucleotides not matched to a gene: 6. This CDR3 is CASSFRDSYYGYTF. CDR3 sequence (DNA): TGTGCCAGTAGTTTCCGGGACAGCTACTATGGCTACACCTTC.

The chain has TRBV5-4 and TRBJ2-3; D is possibly TRBD2 (5 bases). CDR1 and CDR2 (germline): SGHNT, YYREEE (reference sequence). Trimming removed 1 base from V and 0 bases from J, with 12 bases in between. The CDR3 is made up of 16 amino acids. CDR3: CASSLKTIASTDTQYF. The CDR3 DNA reads as TGTGCCAGCAGCTTGAAAACAATAGCGAGCACAGATACGCAGTATTTT. Full variable domain (missing parts from reference TRBV5-4 and TRBJ2-3): ETGVTQSPTHLIKTRGQQVTLRCSSQSGHNTVSWYQQALGQGPQFIFQYYREEENGRGNFPPRFSGLQFPNYSSELNVNALELDDSALYLCASSLKTIASTDTQYFGPGTRLTVL.

V is TRBV5-1 and J is TRBJ2-7; 7 positions agree with TRBD1. This CDR3 has 15 residues. J gave up 9 bases and V 3 bases, and 15 bases lay outside the gene matches. CDR1 is SGHRS and CDR2 is YFSETQ in the germline V gene. The CDR3 spells CASSYRGQPKNGQYF. As DNA, the CDR3 is TGCGCCAGCAGCTACAGGGGACAGCCCAAGAACGGGCAGTACTTC.

This chain uses TRBV19 with TRBJ2-7; TRBD2 aligns across 12 bases. The V gene end was trimmed by 5 bases and the J gene end by 3 bases; junction bases not matched to a gene: 11. The CDR3 consists of 17 residues. Germline assignment: CDR1 LNHDA and CDR2 SQIVND (reference sequence). CDR3 amino acids: CASSAQPGTSGHYEQYF. DNA for the CDR3: TGTGCCAGTAGTGCCCAGCCCGGGACTAGCGGGCACTACGAGCAGTACTTC.

The chain has TRBV10-2 and TRBJ1-5; D is possibly TRBD1 (6 bases). The CDR3 runs to 15 residues. Trimming stripped 2 bases from V and 5 bases from J, with 13 bases between. CDR1 and CDR2 (germline): WSHSY, SAAADI. CDR3 residues: CASSESRGLDQPQHF. Written as DNA, the CDR3 is TGCGCCAGCAGTGAGAGCAGGGGTTTGGATCAGCCCCAGCATTTT.

The CDR3 is CASSYYDRATDTQYF. The CDR3 nucleotides read TGCGCCAGCAGCTACTACGACAGGGCCACAGATACGCAGTATTTT. The chain combines TRBV5-1 with TRBJ2-3, with TRBD1 matching 7 bases. Trimming at V came to 3 bases and at J to 2 bases, leaving 6 bases not matched to a gene. There are 15 residues in the CDR3. CDR1 is SGHRS and CDR2 is YFSETQ in the germline V gene.

In its sample, this clone was seen once. The chain carries TRBV7-2 and TRBJ1-2, with D perhaps TRBD1 (6 bases). Germline V gives CDR1 SGHTA, CDR2 FQGNSA. The CDR3 totals 15 residues. Trimming left V 0 bases short and J 8 bases short, with 16 bases between. The CDR3 DNA is TGTGCCAGCAGCTTAGCGCTAAGGGGGAGGGACGGCTACACCTTC. Its translation is CASSLALRGRDGYTF.

This chain connects TRBV7-9 to TRBJ1-5, with a weak D call TRBD1 (5 bases). The CDR3 runs to 14 residues. Germline V gives CDR1 SEHNR, CDR2 FQNEAQ (reference sequence). Trimming removed 2 bases from V and 3 bases from J, with 8 bases in between. This CDR3 is CASSLTGLNQPQHF. CDR3 DNA sequence: TGTGCCAGCAGCTTAACAGGCCTCAATCAGCCCCAGCATTTT.

The chain has TRBV6-5 and TRBJ2-7; 7 positions match TRBD2. V was clipped by 1 base and J by 7 bases; unmatched bases: 7. The CDR3 has 14 residues. Germline CDR1 reads MNHEY; CDR2 reads SVGAGI. CDR3 sequence: CASSYFQPGGEQYF. DNA for the CDR3: TGTGCCAGCAGTTACTTTCAACCCGGGGGGGAGCAGTACTTC.

The V call is TRBV4-2, the J call TRBJ1-4, with D possibly TRBD1 on 6 matching bases. Germline assignment: CDR1 LGHNA and CDR2 YNFKEQ. The ends were cut back, 0 bases at V and 3 bases at J, with 17 bases in the middle. The CDR3 has 18 amino acids. The CDR3 region has the DNA TGTGCCAGCAGCCAAGATAGGGGGAGGGGGGATCCTAATGAAAAACTGTTTTTT. Residues: CASSQDRGRGDPNEKLFF.

About this clone itself: Other DNA sequences in this sample translate to the same CDR3. The chain is built from TRBV4-3 and TRBJ2-7; 7 nucleotides agree with TRBD1. This CDR3 spans 14 amino acids. The trim removed 0 bases at V and 2 bases at J, leaving 1 base unmatched. Germline CDR1 LGHNA, CDR2 YSLEER. CDR3 bases: TGCGCCAGCAGCCAAGAGACAGGGACCTACGAGCAGTACTTC. It specifies CASSQETGTYEQYF.

The gene calls are TRBV15 and TRBJ2-2, with a weak D call TRBD2 (6 bases). CDR3 length: 15 residues. V was trimmed by 0 bases and J by 14 bases, leaving 19 bases between them. Germline values: CDR1 LNHNV, CDR2 YYDKDF (reference sequence). DNA for the CDR3: TGTGCCACCAGCAGAGATCGGGACCTTGAGCGGGCTCTGTTTTTT. Translation gives CATSRDRDLERALFF.

The gene calls are TRBV4-2 and TRBJ2-3; 9 nucleotides match TRBD2. This CDR3 region has 15 residues. Germline loops: CDR1 LGHNA, CDR2 YNFKEQ. V trimming: 1 base; J trimming: 3 bases; junction bases outside the gene matches: 2. The CDR3 bases are TGTGCCAGCAGCCAAGCTACTAGCGGGACAGATACGCAGTATTTT. As protein: CASSQATSGTDTQYF.

The chain couples TRBV18 to TRBJ1-1; TRBD1 aligns across 9 bases. V was clipped by 3 bases and J by 6 bases; unmatched bases: 11. The CDR3 is made up of 16 amino acids. CDR1 and CDR2 from the germline V gene are KGHSH and LQKENI. CDR3 DNA: TGTGCCAGCTCACCTCTCTCCCGGGACAGGGCGGCTGAAGCTTTCTTT. Its translation is CASSPLSRDRAAEAFF. The full variable domain, rest sourced from reference TRBV18 and TRBJ1-1, is NAGVMQNPRHLVRRRGQEARLRCSPMKGHSHVYWYRQLPEEGLKFMVYLQKENIIDESGMPKERFSAEFPKEGPSILRIQQVVRGDSAAYFCASSPLSRDRAAEAFFGQGTRLTVV.

J is TRBJ2-7 and V is TRBV18; 7 bases line up with TRBD2. The germline V gene encodes CDR1 KGHSH and CDR2 LQKENI. CDR3 length equals 13 residues. Losses at the gene ends were 2 bases for V and 7 bases for J; bases not matched to a gene: 5. CDR3 region: CASSPGGSGEQYF. The CDR3 coding sequence is TGTGCCAGCTCACCAGGCGGGAGTGGGGAGCAGTACTTC.

The chain carries TRBV30 and TRBJ2-1, with 10 positions matching TRBD2. CDR3 length: 14 residues. Germline CDR1 GTSNPN, CDR2 SVGIG (reference sequence). Unmatched junction bases numbered 5, after V lost 3 bases and J lost 6 bases. The CDR3 DNA is TGTGCCTGGAGCCCCAGCGGGAGGGTCAATGAGCAGTTCTTC. It encodes CAWSPSGRVNEQFF.

Regarding this clone: Other DNA sequences of this sample code for an identical CDR3. The V and J genes are TRBV7-6 and TRBJ1-1; D is unresolved. CDR3 length: 13 residues. The ends were cut back, 2 bases at V and 1 base at J, with 5 bases in the middle. CDR1 and CDR2 from the germline V gene are SGHVS and FNYEAQ. CDR3 region: CASSLTGNTEAFF. CDR3 nucleotide sequence: TGTGCCAGCAGCTTAACGGGGAACACTGAAGCTTTCTTT. Supplemented by reference TRBV7-6 and TRBJ1-1, the full variable domain reads GAGVSQSPRYKVTKRGQDVALRCDPISGHVSLYWYRQALGQGPEFLTYFNYEAQQDKSGLPNDRFSAERPEGSISTLTIQRTEQRDSAMYRCASSLTGNTEAFFGQGTRLTVV.